This T cell receptor (beta chain) was identified in a study of T-cell reconstitution after alpha-beta-depleted transplantation in children. The TCRbeta library incorporated unique molecular identifiers. One entry per CDR3 protein, called by TCRdb with MiXCR from the PCR reads. The data contain 500,000 to 600,000 distinct CDR3 sequences, around 17% of them singletons. The CDR3 contains 18 residues. V gave up 4 bases and J gave up 3 bases; unmatched junction bases: 8. Germline V gives CDR1 SGHRS, CDR2 YFSETQ. This chain joins TRBV5-1 and TRBJ2-1; 15 bases match TRBD2. The receptor was derived from a human donor who donated a stem cell graft to a child with acute lymphoblastic leukemia. The starting material was PBMCs from the stem cell graft donor, obtained from the stem cell graft. CDR3 protein: CASSPGTSGRIGYNEQFF. CDR3 DNA sequence: TGCGCCAGCAGCCCCGGGACTAGCGGGAGGATAGGCTACAATGAGCAGTTCTTC.